This T cell receptor beta chain comes out of a study of CD4 and CD8 cells across lung adenocarcinoma regions. Donors had localized lung adenocarcinoma, a non-small cell lung cancer. One entry per CDR3 protein results from TCRdb running MiXCR on the PCR reads. The sample has some 3,100 distinct CDR3 sequences, 65% seen once. The germline CDR1 and CDR2 sequences are MNHNS and SASEGT. The V and J ends lost 7 bases and 8 bases respectively, with 12 bases between them. The CDR3 runs 12 residues. The receptor comes from a female donor with lung adenocarcinoma. The CD4 and CD8 labels of this study may be unreliable. Sequenced: CD8+ T cells from the margin of a lung tumor. The V call is TRBV6-1, the J call TRBJ2-1; D is undetermined. The CDR3 loop is CASTRELDEQFF. The CDR3 DNA sequence: TGTGCCAGCACCCGAGAGCTCGATGAGCAGTTCTTC.